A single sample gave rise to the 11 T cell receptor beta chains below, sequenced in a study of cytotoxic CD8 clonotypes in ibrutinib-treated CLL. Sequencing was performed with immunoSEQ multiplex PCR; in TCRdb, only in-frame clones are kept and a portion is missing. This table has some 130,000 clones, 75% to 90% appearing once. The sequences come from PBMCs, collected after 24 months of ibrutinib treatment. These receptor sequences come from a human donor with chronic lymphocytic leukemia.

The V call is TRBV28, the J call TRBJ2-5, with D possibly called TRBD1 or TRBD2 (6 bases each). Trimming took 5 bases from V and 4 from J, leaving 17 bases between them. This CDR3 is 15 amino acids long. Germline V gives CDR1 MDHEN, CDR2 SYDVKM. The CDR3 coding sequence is TGTGCCAGCAGTCTCATAAACGGAGGGGGAGAGACCCAGTACTTC. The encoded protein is CASSLINGGGETQYF. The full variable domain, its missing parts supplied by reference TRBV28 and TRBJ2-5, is DVKVTQSSRYLVKRTGEKVFLECVQDMDHENMFWYRQDPGLGLRLIYFSYDVKMKEKGDIPEGYSVSREKKERFSLILESASTNQTSMYLCASSLINGGGETQYFGPGTRLLVL.

In DNA form, the CDR3 reads TGCAGCGCTGGGACTAGCGGGGCAGATACGCAGTATTTT. Protein product: CSAGTSGADTQYF. V and J are TRBV29-1 and TRBJ2-3, with TRBD2 identical over 13 bases. Per germline, CDR1 SQVTM and CDR2 ANQGSEA. The trim removed 7 bases at V and 4 bases at J, leaving 2 bases unmatched. The CDR3 consists of 13 residues.

CDR3 nucleotides: TGTGCCAGCAGTGAATATCCCCCCTTGGAGACCCAGTACTTC. Translating it yields CASSEYPPLETQYF. V and J are TRBV25-1 and TRBJ2-5; D is unresolved. With 0 bases removed from V and 5 bases from J, the gap between germline ends came to 10 bases. The CDR3 is 14 residues long. CDR1 and CDR2 (germline): MGHDK, SYGVNS.

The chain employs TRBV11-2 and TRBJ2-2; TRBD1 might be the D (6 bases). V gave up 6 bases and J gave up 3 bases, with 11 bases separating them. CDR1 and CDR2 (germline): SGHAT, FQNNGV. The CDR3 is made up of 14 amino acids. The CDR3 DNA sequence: TGTGCCAGCAGGATGAACAGGGACACCGGGGAGCTGTTTTTT. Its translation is CASRMNRDTGELFF.

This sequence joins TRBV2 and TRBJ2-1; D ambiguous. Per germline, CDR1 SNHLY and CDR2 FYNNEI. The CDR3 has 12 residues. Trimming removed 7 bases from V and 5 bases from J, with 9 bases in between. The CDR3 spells CASKSTNNEQFF. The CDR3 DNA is TGTGCCAGCAAATCTACCAACAATGAGCAGTTCTTC.

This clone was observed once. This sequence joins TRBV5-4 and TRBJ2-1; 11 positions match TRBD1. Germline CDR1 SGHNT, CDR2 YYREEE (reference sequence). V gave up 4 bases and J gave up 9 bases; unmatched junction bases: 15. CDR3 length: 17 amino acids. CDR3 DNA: TGTGCCAGCAGCAAAATGGGACAGGGGGGCGTGGAGGGTGAGCAGTTCTTC. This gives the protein CASSKMGQGGVEGEQFF.

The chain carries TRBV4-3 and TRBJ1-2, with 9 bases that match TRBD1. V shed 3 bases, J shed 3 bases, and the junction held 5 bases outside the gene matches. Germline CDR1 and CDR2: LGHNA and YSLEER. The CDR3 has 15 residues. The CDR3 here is CASSQTDRGDYGYTF. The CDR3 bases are TGCGCCAGCAGCCAGACTGACAGGGGGGACTATGGCTACACCTTC.

For the CDR3, the DNA is TGTGCCAGCAGCAGTTACAGGGGGCGCGAATACGAGCAGTACTTC. Translation: CASSSYRGREYEQYF. The chain combines TRBV7-2 with TRBJ2-7; TRBD1 aligns across 9 bases. CDR1 is SGHTA and CDR2 is FQGNSA in the germline V gene. This CDR3 spans 15 amino acids. Losses at the gene ends were 5 bases for V and 4 bases for J; bases not matched to a gene: 9.

Here the CDR3 DNA reads TGTGCCAGCACCCTGGGTGGGGGCCACACCTACTATGGCTACACCTTC. Translating it yields CASTLGGGHTYYGYTF. The chain combines TRBV5-4 with TRBJ1-2; a possible D gene is TRBD1 (6 bases). The V gene lost 6 bases and the J gene lost 3 bases, with 21 bases spanning the gap. Germline-derived CDR1 and CDR2 are SGHNT and YYREEE (reference sequence). This CDR3 has 16 amino acids.

As DNA, the CDR3 is TGTGCCAGTAGTATCCGCGGACAGGGGGGAGCTAACTATGGCTACACCTTC. It yields the protein CASSIRGQGGANYGYTF. The rearrangement joins TRBV19 to TRBJ1-2, with 10 bases fitting TRBD1. CDR1 and CDR2 from the germline V gene are LNHDA and SQIVND (reference sequence). The junction had 7 bases not matched to a gene; V was cut back by 3 bases and J by 0 bases. The length of the CDR3 is 17 residues.

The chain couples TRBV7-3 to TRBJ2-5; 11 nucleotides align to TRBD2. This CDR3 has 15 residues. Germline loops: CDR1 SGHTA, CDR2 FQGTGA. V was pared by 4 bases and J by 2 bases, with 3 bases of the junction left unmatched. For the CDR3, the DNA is TGTGCCAGCAGCTATACTAGCGGGAGACAAGAGACCCAGTACTTC. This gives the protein CASSYTSGRQETQYF.